What follows are 3 T cell receptor beta chains derived from one specimen sequenced in a study of neurological immune-mediated disorders. TCRdb ran MiXCR on the 5' RACE reads and lists one entry per CDR3 protein. The data hold about 71,000 distinct CDR3 sequences, with 4.5% to 5.5% observed a single time. Sequences were obtained from PBMCs. The source is a man aged 30 to 45 with multiple sclerosis.

This clonotype was picked up many times. The CDR3, as DNA: TGCGCCAGCAGCTTGTCGGGGGGATCAGATACGCAGTATTTT. Translated: CASSLSGGSDTQYF. This chain uses TRBV5-1 with TRBJ2-3, with 7 positions matching TRBD2. The length of the CDR3 is 14 residues. J gave up 4 bases and V 1 base, and 3 bases lay outside the gene matches. Germline V CDR1 and CDR2: SGHRS, YFSETQ.

This clonotype has ten or more counts. Its ends do not fully match the called genes, so a read error is possible. The chain uses TRBV20-1 and TRBJ1-2, with unresolved D. Per the germline V gene, CDR1 is DFQATT and CDR2 is SNEGSKA (reference sequence). The CDR3 extends over 15 amino acids. The CDR3 DNA reads as TGCAGTGCTGTCAGAGTGCGGGATGCGGAGAAGCCTAAGATCTTC. Its translation: CSAVRVRDAEKPKIF.

This clonotype was observed a handful of times. J is TRBJ1-1 and V is TRBV5-6; D gene ambiguous. The V gene's germline CDR1 is SGHDT and CDR2 YYEEEE. The CDR3 has 12 residues. V was shortened by 4 bases and J by 5 bases, with 9 bases between the two germline ends. The CDR3 bases are TGTGCCAGCAGCCGCCGGAGAACTGAAGCTTTCTTT. This gives the protein CASSRRRTEAFF.